These 23 T cell receptor beta chains came from one sample sequenced in a study of blood T cell repertoires in COVID-19. The protocol was immunoSEQ multiplex PCR, while the TCRdb copy is restricted to in-frame clones and leaves out a portion. The data contain 200,000 to 250,000 clones, roughly 84% of them singletons. Sequencing was performed on peripheral blood. Receptors were obtained from a man aged 25 to 40 with active or convalescent COVID-19.

This clone turned up a few times. This rearrangement joins TRBV12-3 or TRBV12-4 to TRBJ1-1, with D unresolved. V was clipped by 7 bases and J by 3 bases, with 12 bases between them. The CDR3 runs 13 residues. CDR3 DNA: TGTGCCAGCATCTTGACCGGGGACACTGAAGCTTTCTTT. Its translation: CASILTGDTEAFF.

This chain's CDR3 is CASTGGDTEAFF. In DNA form, the CDR3 reads TGTGCCTCGACTGGGGGGGACACTGAAGCTTTCTTT. This chain joins TRBV6-5 and TRBJ1-1, with a possible D match to TRBD1 (5 bases). The CDR3 consists of 12 residues. Germline lookup yields CDR1 MNHEY and CDR2 SVGAGI. Trimming pared 11 bases from V and 3 bases from J, leaving 13 bases between.

The chain employs TRBV4-2 and TRBJ1-2; D uncertain. The CDR3 covers 14 residues. V was trimmed by 2 bases and J by 5 bases, leaving 12 bases between them. Germline CDR1 is LGHNA and CDR2 is YNFKEQ. The CDR3 region has the DNA TGTGCCAGCAGCCAACTGACGGGAGGGTATGGCTACACCTTC. It yields the protein CASSQLTGGYGYTF.

This clone was observed a few times. The chain combines TRBV5-1 with TRBJ1-6, with 7 bases that match TRBD1. The CDR3 totals 15 residues. The V gene end was trimmed by 0 bases and the J gene end by 4 bases; junction bases not matched to a gene: 1. From germline, CDR1 is SGHRS and CDR2 YFSETQ. The CDR3 bases are TGCGCCAGCAGCTTGGGGACAGGTTATAATTCACCCCTCCACTTT. It translates to CASSLGTGYNSPLHF.

The V and J genes are TRBV27 and TRBJ2-3; perhaps TRBD2 as D (6 bases). This CDR3 region has 14 residues. Germline-derived CDR1 and CDR2 are MNHEY and SMNVEV (reference sequence). Trimming pared 3 bases from V and 3 bases from J, leaving 10 bases between. In nucleotides, the CDR3 is TGTGCCAGCAGTTTCCGGGGGAAGACAGATACGCAGTATTTT. It codes for CASSFRGKTDTQYF.

This sequence joins TRBV29-1 and TRBJ1-5, with D hard to call. V lost 6 bases to trimming and J lost 11 bases, with 20 bases between them. Germline values: CDR1 SQVTM, CDR2 ANQGSEA. The CDR3 has 13 amino acids. The CDR3 coding sequence is TGCAGCGTCGGATCGGGGAGCGGATCTTCCCAGCATTTT. It translates to CSVGSGSGSSQHF.

The chain carries TRBV28 and TRBJ2-7; 12 nucleotides agree with TRBD1. Germline values: CDR1 MDHEN, CDR2 SYDVKM. V lost 6 bases, J lost 6 bases, and 6 bases stayed unmatched. The CDR3 contains 14 residues. Here the CDR3 DNA reads TGTGCCAGCAGGGGGACAGGGGGCTCAAGCGAGCAGTACTTC. It specifies CASRGTGGSSEQYF.

The chain is built from TRBV14 and TRBJ1-1; D possibly corresponds to TRBD1 (5 bases). V shed 1 base and J shed 6 bases, with 9 bases lying between them. The CDR3 extends over 13 amino acids. Germline V lookup: CDR1 SGHDN, CDR2 FVKESK. The CDR3 DNA is TGTGCCAGCAGCCAAGCAAAAGGGGCTGAAGCTTTCTTT. Translation: CASSQAKGAEAFF.

The J gene is TRBJ2-3, the V gene TRBV7-6, with TRBD1 matching 7 bases. The CDR3 extends over 13 amino acids. In germline, CDR1 is SGHVS, CDR2 FNYEAQ. J gave up 6 bases and V 5 bases, and 5 bases lay outside the gene matches. CDR3 DNA sequence: TGTGCCAGCAGCCCAAGACAGGGCGATACGCAGTATTTT. Translated, it gives CASSPRQGDTQYF.

The chain couples TRBV28 to TRBJ2-3; D might be TRBD1 (5 bases). The CDR3 contains 13 residues. Germline CDR1 and CDR2: MDHEN and SYDVKM. V was pared by 5 bases and J by 4 bases, with 10 bases between. CDR3 protein: CASSGRAADTQYF. Written as DNA, the CDR3 is TGTGCCAGCAGTGGCAGGGCGGCAGATACGCAGTATTTT.

The chain carries TRBV25-1 and TRBJ2-2, with 7 bases lining up with TRBD2. V shed 6 bases, J shed 6 bases, and the junction held 10 bases outside the gene matches. The germline CDR1 and CDR2 sequences are MGHDK and SYGVNS. The CDR3 sequence is 15 residues long. The CDR3 nucleotides are TGTGCCAGCAGGGGAACGGGGGGAGAGGCCGGGGAGCTGTTTTTT. Translating it yields CASRGTGGEAGELFF.

The chain couples TRBV5-6 to TRBJ2-3, with TRBD1 identical over 9 bases. This CDR3 spans 16 amino acids. Germline values: CDR1 SGHDT, CDR2 YYEEEE. V lost 4 bases, J lost 2 bases, and 8 bases stayed unmatched. CDR3 protein: CASSRDRVSHTDTQYF. The CDR3 DNA follows: TGTGCCAGCAGCCGGGACAGGGTTTCGCACACAGATACGCAGTATTTT. Variable domain in full (rest from reference TRBV5-6 and TRBJ2-3): DAGVTQSPTHLIKTRGQQVTLRCSPKSGHDTVSWYQQALGQGPQFIFQYYEEEERQRGNFPDRFSGHQFPNYSSELNVNALLLGDSALYLCASSRDRVSHTDTQYFGPGTRLTVL.

The table lists this clone with a few counts. The genes are TRBV9 and TRBJ2-3, with 10 bases lining up with TRBD1. This CDR3 comprises 14 residues. The germline CDR1 and CDR2 sequences are SGDLS and YYNGEE. With 3 bases clipped from V and 3 bases from J, the junction kept 1 base outside the gene matches. The CDR3 loop reads CASSGQGATDTQYF. In DNA form, the CDR3 reads TGTGCCAGCAGCGGACAGGGGGCGACAGATACGCAGTATTTT.

The chain carries TRBV7-2 and TRBJ2-2; a possible D gene is TRBD1 (5 bases). The CDR3 consists of 14 residues. Germline values: CDR1 SGHTA, CDR2 FQGNSA. V gave up 6 bases and J gave up 3 bases, with 11 bases separating them. CDR3 region: CASRSDIDTGELFF. CDR3 coding DNA: TGTGCCAGCAGGTCGGACATCGACACCGGGGAGCTGTTTTTT.

The chain combines TRBV5-1 with TRBJ2-1; 7 nucleotides line up with TRBD2. The J segment lost 0 bases and the V segment lost 1 base, leaving 10 bases of the junction unmatched. The germline V gene encodes CDR1 SGHRS and CDR2 YFSETQ. The CDR3 loop spans 18 amino acids. The chain's CDR3 is CASSLQRLGGSSYNEQFF. Here the CDR3 DNA reads TGCGCCAGCAGCTTGCAGCGGCTGGGGGGGAGCTCCTACAATGAGCAGTTCTTC.

V usage is TRBV5-1 and J usage is TRBJ1-1; 9 bases match TRBD1. CDR3 length equals 14 residues. V was clipped by 3 bases and J by 4 bases; unmatched bases: 4. Germline V CDR1 and CDR2: SGHRS, YFSETQ. The CDR3 DNA reads TGCGCCAGCAGCTACGGACAGGGGCCCACTGAAGCTTTCTTT. It encodes CASSYGQGPTEAFF.

For this clone: The same CDR3 also results from other DNA sequences found in this sample. V gene TRBV5-1 combines with J gene TRBJ1-2, with 8 positions matching TRBD1. This CDR3 contains 14 residues. The V gene's germline CDR1 is SGHRS and CDR2 YFSETQ. Trimming removed 3 bases from V and 2 bases from J; junction bases left unmatched: 3. Here the CDR3 DNA reads TGCGCCAGCAGCTCGGGACAGGCGAACTATGGCTACACCTTC. Its protein product is CASSSGQANYGYTF.

The genes are TRBV2 and TRBJ2-3, with 15 nucleotides matching TRBD2. Germline V gene data show CDR1 as SNHLY and CDR2 as FYNNEI. J lost 7 bases, V lost 3 bases, and 5 bases had no gene match. The CDR3 runs 16 residues. This CDR3 is CASSDEGTSGRNTQYF. Here the CDR3 DNA reads TGTGCCAGCAGTGACGAAGGGACTAGCGGGAGGAATACGCAGTATTTT. The whole variable domain, remainder taken from reference TRBV2 and TRBJ2-3, is EPEVTQTPSHQVTQMGQEVILRCVPISNHLYFYWYRQILGQKVEFLVSFYNNEISEKSEIFDDQFSVERPDGSNFTLKIRSTKLEDSAMYFCASSDEGTSGRNTQYFGPGTRLTVL.

V usage is TRBV24-1 and J usage is TRBJ2-6; possible D gene TRBD1, 6 bases. Germline V gene data show CDR1 as KGHDR and CDR2 as SFDVKD. There are 14 residues in the CDR3. V lost 11 bases to trimming and J lost 2 bases, with 12 bases between them. CDR3 sequence (DNA): TGTGCCATACAGGGAGCGCCTGGGGCCAACGTCCTGACTTTC. Amino acids: CAIQGAPGANVLTF.

V and J are TRBV4-1 and TRBJ2-1; tentatively, D is TRBD2 (5 bases). This CDR3 region has 13 residues. The germline gives CDR1 MGHRA, CDR2 YSYEKL. The V gene lost 8 bases and the J gene lost 2 bases, with 10 bases spanning the gap. The CDR3 is CASGSGAYNEQFF. The CDR3 coding sequence is TGCGCCAGCGGGAGCGGAGCCTACAATGAGCAGTTCTTC.

The CDR3: CASSPGQGAYNEQFF. For the CDR3, the DNA is TGTGCCAGCAGCCCCGGACAGGGGGCCTACAATGAGCAGTTCTTC. The V call is TRBV3-1 (or the pseudogene TRBV3-2), the J call TRBJ2-1; 10 bases map to TRBD1. This CDR3 spans 15 amino acids. The trim removed 4 bases at V and 2 bases at J, leaving 2 bases unmatched. The V gene's germline CDR1 is LGHDT and CDR2 YNNKEL (reference sequence).

This clone showed up just once. The chain is built from TRBV24-1 and TRBJ1-1; D is ambiguous. Germline-derived CDR1 and CDR2 are KGHDR and SFDVKD. V lost 5 bases and J 1 base, leaving 7 bases between the germline ends. The CDR3 runs 13 residues. The CDR3 DNA is TGTGCCACCAGTGCCCACAGGAACACTGAAGCTTTCTTT. It specifies CATSAHRNTEAFF.

The V and J genes are TRBV7-6 and TRBJ1-4, with a possible D match to TRBD1 (6 bases). V shed 0 bases and J shed 3 bases, with 8 bases lying between them. This CDR3 has 15 amino acids. Germline CDR1 reads SGHVS; CDR2 reads FNYEAQ. CDR3 sequence reads: CASSLARTANEKLFF. CDR3 DNA: TGTGCCAGCAGCTTAGCGAGGACAGCTAATGAAAAACTGTTTTTT.